This T cell receptor (beta chain) is drawn from a study of naive and memory T cell subsets. Study-wide points: Gini index rose across naive, CM, EM and EMRA in CD4 and CD8. Especially in CD8 cells, naive repertoires contained a few larger clonotypes, possibly CD45RA-re-expressing memory cells.

An equimolar mix of two oligonucleotides served as the beta constant-region primer for TRBC1 and TRBC2. Four rounds of PCR amplified the ligated cDNA using nested alpha and beta constant-region primers plus SP2. MiXCR, applied by TCRdb to the UMI-ligation and nested PCR reads, yields one record per CDR3 protein. Of 120,000 to 150,000 distinct CDR3 sequences detected, 22% appear once; the ten largest clones hold 0.085% to 0.11%. This CDR3 has 13 residues. CDR1 and CDR2 (germline): MNHEY, SMNVEV (reference sequence). Trimming stripped 7 bases from V and 6 bases from J, with 13 bases between. CMV status came from CD4+ T cell IFNgamma after overnight CMV lysate stimulation of fresh PBMCs. This clonotype has only a few counts. The antigen is undetermined.

This sequence was found in a human donor in good health. Sequences were obtained from naive CD4+ T cells from blood. The rearrangement joins TRBV27 to TRBJ2-1, with D maybe TRBD1 (6 bases). The CDR3 nucleotides are TGTGCCAGCATAGCTCTAGGGGGCAATGAGCAGTTCTTC. It codes for CASIALGGNEQFF.